These 20 T cell receptor beta chains share one sample of origin, sequenced in a study of blood T cells in healthy people across ages. Next came a second PCR, run for 7 to 11 cycles, which used a sample-barcoded 5' primer along with a J-beta primer mix. Each CDR3 protein is one row after TCRdb ran MiXCR on the 5' RACE reads. The sample yields around 820,000 distinct CDR3 sequences, roughly 25% seen once. The sample was also reused in another study, on T cells of mothers and their children.

What was sequenced was blood. The receptors stem from a boy aged 5 to 17 in good health.

There are a few counts of this clonotype. The chain uses TRBV7-2 and TRBJ2-5; TRBD2 matches at 9 bases. V gave up 1 base and J gave up 5 bases; unmatched junction bases: 8. The CDR3 spans 16 residues. CDR1 and CDR2 from the germline V gene are SGHTA and FQGNSA. CDR3 sequence: CASSLGVSGSRETQYF. The CDR3 nucleotides are TGTGCCAGCAGCTTAGGGGTTAGCGGGAGTAGGGAGACCCAGTACTTC.

This clonotype was counted many times. The chain is built from TRBV11-2 and TRBJ1-4; TRBD1 aligns across 9 bases. The CDR3 has 15 amino acids. Germline V gene sequence: CDR1 SGHAT, CDR2 FQNNGV. Trimming took 10 bases from V and 8 from J; bases not matched to a gene: 14. The CDR3 sequence: CATHPGGTGREKLFF. DNA of the CDR3: TGTGCCACCCACCCCGGGGGGACAGGGAGAGAAAAACTGTTTTTT.

This clonotype was detected only a few times. The V and J genes are TRBV4-3 and TRBJ2-4; perhaps TRBD1 as D (5 bases). This CDR3 is built from 15 residues. V gave up 0 bases and J gave up 8 bases, with 14 bases separating them. Germline V gene lookup returns CDR1 LGHNA and CDR2 YSLEER. The DNA for the CDR3 is TGCGCCAGCAGCCAAGAAGTAGGGGTTTGGGACATTCAGTACTTC. The encoded protein is CASSQEVGVWDIQYF.

This clonotype was counted only a few times. This chain uses TRBV6-5 with TRBJ1-4, with TRBD1 identical over 7 bases. CDR1 is MNHEY and CDR2 is SVGAGI in the germline V gene. Trimming at V came to 5 bases and at J to 4 bases, leaving 7 bases not matched to a gene. The CDR3 loop spans 15 amino acids. For the CDR3, the DNA is TGTGCCAGCAGTACTGGACAGGACGATAATGAAAAACTGTTTTTT. Protein sequence: CASSTGQDDNEKLFF.

The rearrangement uses TRBV7-3 and TRBJ2-7, with a tentative D call TRBD2 (6 bases). Germline V CDR1 and CDR2: SGHTA, FQGTGA. CDR3 length: 14 amino acids. Between the trimmed V and J ends, which lost 6 bases and 5 bases, there was a span of 17 bases. This chain's CDR3 is CASSPSGGSHEQYF. Written as DNA, the CDR3 is TGTGCCAGCAGTCCATCCGGGGGATCCCACGAGCAGTACTTC.

This clonotype showed up just a few times. The rearrangement uses TRBV12-3 or TRBV12-4 and TRBJ2-3; D may be TRBD2 (8 bases). Deletions cut 1 base from V and 2 bases from J, with 13 bases between. The CDR3 length is 16 residues. The CDR3 coding sequence is TGTGCCAGCAGTTTAGGTAGCGGGACAGACACAGATACGCAGTATTTT. Amino acids: CASSLGSGTDTDTQYF.

The J gene is TRBJ1-1, the V gene TRBV2; possible D gene TRBD1, 5 bases. The germline V and J ends were trimmed by 6 bases and 5 bases, with 19 bases remaining between them. The length of the CDR3 is 15 residues. In germline, CDR1 is SNHLY, CDR2 FYNNEI. The CDR3 coding sequence is TGTGCCAGCAGATTTCCCACAGGCCTTGGGACTGAAGCTTTCTTT. This codes for CASRFPTGLGTEAFF.

The chain uses TRBV29-1 and TRBJ2-2; D is unresolved. Germline V gene lookup returns CDR1 SQVTM and CDR2 ANQGSEA. The CDR3 contains 10 residues. Trimming left V 2 bases short and J 7 bases short, with 2 bases between. This chain's CDR3 is CSVENGELFF. Here the CDR3 DNA reads TGCAGCGTTGAAAACGGGGAGCTGTTTTTT.

The rearrangement uses TRBV7-8 and TRBJ2-5; unclear D gene. V lost 0 bases, J lost 2 bases, and 16 bases lay in between. CDR3 size: 17 residues. The germline V gene encodes CDR1 SGHVS and CDR2 FQNEAQ. In nucleotides, the CDR3 is TGTGCCAGCAGCTTAGCGCCTAGAATAAGAAGACAAGAGACCCAGTACTTC. This translates into CASSLAPRIRRQETQYF.

Concerning this clonotype: A read error may explain this, as a much larger clone is one base away. V and J are TRBV7-6 and TRBJ2-2; no clear D. The CDR3 is made up of 14 amino acids. CDR1 and CDR2 (germline): SGHVS, FNYEAQ. The CDR3 reads CAGSLVQNTGELFF. The CDR3 nucleotides read TGTGCCGGCAGCTTAGTACAGAACACCGGGGAGCTGTTTTTT.

V is TRBV9 and J is TRBJ2-3; possible D gene TRBD2, 5 bases. The germline gives CDR1 SGDLS, CDR2 YYNGEE. V dropped 3 bases and J dropped 0 bases, with 11 bases sitting between them. The CDR3 is 15 amino acids. The CDR3 DNA reads TGTGCCAGCAGCGGCAGCGGCTCTAGCACAGATACGCAGTATTTT. Translation: CASSGSGSSTDTQYF.

V and J are TRBV3-1 and TRBJ2-5; 8 positions agree with TRBD2. CDR1 is LGHDT and CDR2 is YNNKEL in the germline V gene (reference sequence). J gave up 5 bases and V 5 bases, and 4 bases lay outside the gene matches. The CDR3 is made up of 13 amino acids. In DNA form, the CDR3 reads TGTGCCAGCAGCTATAGCGGGGCGGAGACCCAGTACTTC. The encoded protein is CASSYSGAETQYF.

The rearrangement uses TRBV2 and TRBJ2-3; no firm D call. Germline V lookup: CDR1 SNHLY, CDR2 FYNNEI. This CDR3 spans 14 amino acids. V lost 7 bases to trimming and J lost 4 bases, with 15 bases between them. For the CDR3, the DNA is TGTGCCAGCACCCGAAACGTCAGGTCAGATACGCAGTATTTT. Translated, it gives CASTRNVRSDTQYF.

V and J are TRBV4-1 and TRBJ2-5; the match to TRBD2 covers 9 bases. There are 16 residues in the CDR3. The V gene's germline CDR1 is MGHRA and CDR2 YSYEKL. After removal of 1 base from V and 4 bases from J, the junction contained 7 bases not matched to a gene. The CDR3 DNA sequence: TGCGCCAGCAGCCAAGTGGCGGGAGGGCCATCAGAGACCCAGTACTTC. This encodes CASSQVAGGPSETQYF.

This sequence joins TRBV28 and TRBJ2-7; D is undetermined. V was cut by 11 bases and J by 6 bases, with 14 bases left in between. Germline V lookup: CDR1 MDHEN, CDR2 SYDVKM. CDR3 length equals 11 residues. CDR3 in DNA: TGTGCCGCCCAGGTTCCGTTCGAGCAGTACTTC. Translating gives CAAQVPFEQYF. Supplemented by reference TRBV28 and TRBJ2-7, the full variable domain reads DVKVTQSSRYLVKRTGEKVFLECVQDMDHENMFWYRQDPGLGLRLIYFSYDVKMKEKGDIPEGYSVSREKKERFSLILESASTNQTSMYLCAAQVPFEQYFGPGTRLTVT.

This clonotype occurred a few times. The CDR3 protein is CACTTGVGEQYF. DNA of the CDR3: TGTGCCTGTACCACGGGGGTAGGCGAGCAGTACTTC. This chain joins TRBV30 and TRBJ2-7; TRBD2 might be the D (6 bases). Trimming took 6 bases from V and 6 from J, leaving 15 bases between them. Germline V gives CDR1 GTSNPN, CDR2 SVGIG (reference sequence). The CDR3 has 12 residues. The full variable domain, in which reference TRBV30 and TRBJ2-7 provide the parts outside the CDR3, is SQTIHQWPATLVQPVGSPLSLECTVEGTSNPNLYWYRQAAGRGLQLLFYSVGIGQISSEVPQNLSASRPQDRQFILSSKKLLLSDSGFYLCACTTGVGEQYFGPGTRLTVT.

This clonotype was seen more than once but under ten times. The chain couples TRBV27 to TRBJ2-7; D not resolved. Trimming cost V 6 bases and J 7 bases, with 19 bases left between them. Germline CDR1 reads MNHEY; CDR2 reads SMNVEV (reference sequence). The CDR3 is made up of 14 amino acids. The DNA of the CDR3 is TGTGCCAGCAGCTCTGTGGGCAGAGTGTATGAGCAGTACTTC. Translated, it gives CASSSVGRVYEQYF.

The CDR3 here is CASSFRIGGTDTQYF. For the CDR3, the DNA is TGTGCCAGCAGTTTTCGTATAGGGGGCACAGATACGCAGTATTTT. The rearrangement uses TRBV12-3 or TRBV12-4 and TRBJ2-3; D might be TRBD1 (5 bases). Trimming took 3 bases from V and 1 from J, leaving 11 bases between them. The CDR3 contains 15 residues.

This clonotype has just a few counts. The chain combines TRBV7-9 with TRBJ2-5; 12 nucleotides line up with TRBD1. The CDR3 is 16 amino acids. The trim removed 5 bases at V and 4 bases at J, leaving 8 bases unmatched. Germline V gives CDR1 SEHNR, CDR2 FQNEAQ (reference sequence). DNA for the CDR3: TGTGCCAGCAGCCCCCGACCGGGACAGGGGGCAGAGACCCAGTACTTC. Its protein is CASSPRPGQGAETQYF.

The genes are TRBV28 and TRBJ2-1; 9 bases are shared with TRBD1. Germline-derived CDR1 and CDR2 are MDHEN and SYDVKM. There are 14 residues in the CDR3. With V trimmed by 4 bases and J by 7 bases, 5 bases remained unmatched. CDR3 in DNA: TGTGCCAGCAGTTACAGGGGGCTGGGGAATGAGCAGTTCTTC. As protein: CASSYRGLGNEQFF.